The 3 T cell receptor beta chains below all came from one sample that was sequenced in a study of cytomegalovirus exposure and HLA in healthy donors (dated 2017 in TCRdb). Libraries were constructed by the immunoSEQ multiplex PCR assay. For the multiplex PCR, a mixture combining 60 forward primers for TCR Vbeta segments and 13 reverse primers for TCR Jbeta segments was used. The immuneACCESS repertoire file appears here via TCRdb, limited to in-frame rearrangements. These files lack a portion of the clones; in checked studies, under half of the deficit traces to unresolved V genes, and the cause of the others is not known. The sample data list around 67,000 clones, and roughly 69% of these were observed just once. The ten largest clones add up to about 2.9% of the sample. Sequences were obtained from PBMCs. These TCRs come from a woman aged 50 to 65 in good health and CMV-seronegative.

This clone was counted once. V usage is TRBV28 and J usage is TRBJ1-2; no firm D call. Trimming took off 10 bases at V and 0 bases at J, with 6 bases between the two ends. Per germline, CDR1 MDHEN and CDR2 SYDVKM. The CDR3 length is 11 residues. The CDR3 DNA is TGTGCCACCTCAGCTAACTATGGCTACACCTTC. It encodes CATSANYGYTF.

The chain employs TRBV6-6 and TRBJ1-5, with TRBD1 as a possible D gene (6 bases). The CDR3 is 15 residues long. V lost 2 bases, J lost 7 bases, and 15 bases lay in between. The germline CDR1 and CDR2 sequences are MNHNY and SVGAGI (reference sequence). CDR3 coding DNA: TGTGCCAGCAGTTACCAGGACAGCTTTGGCCAGCCCCAGCATTTT. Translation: CASSYQDSFGQPQHF.

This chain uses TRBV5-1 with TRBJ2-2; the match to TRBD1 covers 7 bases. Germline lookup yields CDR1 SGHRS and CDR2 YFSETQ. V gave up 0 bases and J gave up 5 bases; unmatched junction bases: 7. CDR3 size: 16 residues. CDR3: CASSLVGTGVTGELFF. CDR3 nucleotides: TGCGCCAGCAGCTTGGTTGGAACAGGGGTGACCGGGGAGCTGTTTTTT.